The clone carrying this TCR beta chain is labeled as medium-sized. Its antigen remains unidentified. Little can be read into the size of this beta chain, an off-target read in a library designed for alpha chains. The data derive from a study of spatial heterogeneity in lung cancer. Looked up from germline, CDR1 is DFQATT and CDR2 is SNEGSKA (reference sequence). The ends were cut back, 0 bases at V and 4 bases at J, with 10 bases in the middle. The CDR3 spans 14 residues. Broader study findings: The number of expanded tumor alpha and beta chains correlated with mutation number.

The time point denotes: sample taken at primary tumor resection. Samples came from some 71 TRACERx patients with untreated early-stage lung cancer. TCRdb used MiXCR to reprocess the 5' RACE reads, holding one entry per CDR3 protein. The repertoire holds some 6,900 distinct CDR3 sequences, with roughly 13% as singletons. This receptor was identified in a male donor with early-stage non-small cell lung cancer. The specimen comprised lung tumor tissue, sampled at surgery. The rearrangement uses TRBV20-1 and TRBJ2-1; TRBD1 is a possible D gene (5 bases). Written as DNA, the CDR3 is TGCAGTGCTAGAGACAGGGTTTCGTACAATGAGCAGTTCTTC. It yields the protein CSARDRVSYNEQFF.